This T cell receptor (beta chain) originates from a study of Ad26.COV2.S vaccination and SARS-CoV-2 variants. Study-level background: Administration of Ad26.COV2.S was intramuscular, either once or twice 56 days apart.

The length of the CDR3 is 9 residues. Libraries were prepared by immunoSEQ multiplex PCR; TCRdb keeps only in-frame clonotypes and omits some of them. The sample records some 640,000 clones, more than 70% being singletons. The treatment is: 15 to 20 received Ad26.COV2.S at low or high dose, single or two shots; five or six received placebo; per-sample allocation not given. At day 63 after the first vaccine or placebo injection, samples were drawn. Adults aged 18-55 years in Boston included the donor. Ad26.COV2.S expressed prefusion-stabilized spike from the original Wuhan strain. This TCR derives from a person aged 18-60 years who received the Ad26.COV2.S COVID-19 vaccine or a placebo. Here the sequenced sample was peripheral blood, taken in a trial of Ad26.COV2.S vaccine versus placebo. This chain links TRBV21-1 with TRBJ1-1. TRBV21-1 is labeled a pseudogene. CDR3 nucleotide sequence: TGTGCCAGCAGCACTGAAGCTTTCTTT. It encodes CASSTEAFF.